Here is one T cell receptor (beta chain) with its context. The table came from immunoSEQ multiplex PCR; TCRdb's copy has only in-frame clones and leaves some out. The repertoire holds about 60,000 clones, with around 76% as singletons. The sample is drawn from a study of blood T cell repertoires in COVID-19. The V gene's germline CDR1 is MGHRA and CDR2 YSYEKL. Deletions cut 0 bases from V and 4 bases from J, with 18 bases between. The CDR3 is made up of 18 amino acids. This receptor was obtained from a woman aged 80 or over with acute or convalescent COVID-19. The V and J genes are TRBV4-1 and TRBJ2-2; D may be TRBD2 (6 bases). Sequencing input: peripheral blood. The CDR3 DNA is TGCGCCAGCAGCCAAGATCTTGTCCGGGAGAGAGGCACCGGGGAGCTGTTTTTT. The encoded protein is CASSQDLVRERGTGELFF.